The T cell receptor beta chain under discussion was sequenced for a study of blood T cell repertoires in COVID-19. For the study at large: Donors in the United States, Italy and Spain gave samples during acute or convalescent COVID-19. PBMCs, B-cell-depleted T cells, or T cells were the source of the cDNA or gDNA that made up the material.

The authors' processing: Reference gene primer amplification gave nucleated cell count estimates. The repertoire was sequenced with immunoSEQ multiplex PCR; TCRdb's copy has only in-frame clones and lacks some. That table is the source of V, J and clone size, and D and trimming were worked out from the DNA. This table has 200,000 or so clones, 86% appearing once. The germline V gene encodes CDR1 ENHRY and CDR2 SYGVKD. The CDR3 contains 14 residues. Trimming removed 6 bases from V and 0 bases from J, with 12 bases in between. The source of this sequence is a woman in her seventies with acute or convalescent COVID-19. The sequenced sample was peripheral blood. The genes are TRBV10-3 and TRBJ2-7; D may be TRBD2 (5 bases). This chain's CDR3 is CAISRTVSSYEQYF. In DNA form, the CDR3 reads TGTGCCATCAGCAGGACTGTTAGCTCCTACGAGCAGTACTTC.